These 27 T cell receptor beta chains were all obtained from the same sample, sequenced in a study of molecular identifiers for immune sequencing clone quantification. Each CDR3 protein is one row after TCRdb ran MiXCR on the PCR reads. Of 37,000 or so distinct CDR3 sequences listed, approximately 24% are singletons. Specimen: naive CD8+ T cells from blood, with Jurkat cell RNA spiked in. As for subset: FACS-sorted CD8+CD4-CCR7+CD45RA+ naive T cells. These receptors came from a human donor in good health. Some libraries in this study had Jurkat cell RNA spiked in.

In its sample, this clonotype was seen once. A much larger clone lies one base from this, so it may be a read error. Here the CDR3 omits its conserved ending phenylalanine or tryptophan, so a read error is the likely source. This sequence joins TRBV27 and TRBJ1-6; D might be TRBD1 (5 bases). The CDR3 is 16 residues long. V was shortened by 7 bases and J by 3 bases, with 16 bases between the two germline ends. The V gene's germline CDR1 is MNHEY and CDR2 SMNVEV (reference sequence). The CDR3 bases are TGTGCCAGCACCGAAACCCCCCAGGGCTATAATTCACCCCTCCACCTT. Residues: CASTETPQGYNSPLHL.

This clonotype was detected ten times or more. This sequence joins TRBV20-1 and TRBJ1-6; D is ambiguous. Germline V gene data show CDR1 as DFQATT and CDR2 as SNEGSKA (reference sequence). The CDR3 consists of 16 residues. The V gene lost 0 bases and the J gene lost 7 bases, with 16 bases spanning the gap. CDR3: CSARDRRQTLNSPLHF. The CDR3, as DNA: TGCAGTGCTAGAGATCGGCGTCAGACCTTAAATTCACCCCTCCACTTT.

This clonotype was observed many times. This chain links TRBV18 with TRBJ1-1; D gene uncertain. The CDR3 spans 16 residues. The germline V gene has CDR1 KGHSH and CDR2 LQKENI. Trimming cost V 1 base and J 3 bases, with 15 bases left between them. As DNA, the CDR3 is TGTGCCAGCTCACCACGACCGGGAGGTTTGGACACTGAAGCTTTCTTT. Translation gives CASSPRPGGLDTEAFF.

Worth noting for this clonotype: A read error is possible here, since a much larger clone lies one base away. The chain combines TRBV5-4 with TRBJ1-5, with TRBD1 as a possible D gene (5 bases). Trimming removed 3 bases from V and 7 bases from J, with 14 bases in between. The CDR3 has 14 amino acids. Germline V CDR1 and CDR2: SGHNT, YYREEE (reference sequence). This CDR3 is CASSSQGRGQPQHF. For the CDR3, the DNA is TGTGCCAGCAGCTCCCAGGGTCGGGGCCAGCCCCAGCATTTT.

V gene TRBV6-2 or TRBV6-3 combines with J gene TRBJ2-5; D is ambiguous. Germline V gene lookup returns CDR1 MNHEY and CDR2 SVGEGT. Trimming pared 7 bases from V and 2 bases from J, leaving 11 bases between. This CDR3 spans 13 amino acids. The CDR3 bases are TGTGCCAGCAAACAAGGCGAGCAAGAGACCCAGTACTTC. This sequence encodes CASKQGEQETQYF.

This CDR3 is CASSIDSGTSYEQYF. CDR3 coding DNA: TGTGCCAGTAGTATAGATAGCGGGACCTCCTACGAGCAGTACTTC. The chain carries TRBV19 and TRBJ2-7; 8 nucleotides line up with TRBD2. Trimming took 0 bases from V and 0 from J; bases not matched to a gene: 1. The CDR3 length is 15 residues. Germline V CDR1 and CDR2: LNHDA, SQIVND (reference sequence).

This clonotype has ten or more counts. This CDR3 is CSARGGPSNGYTF. CDR3 in DNA: TGCAGTGCTAGAGGGGGTCCATCAAACGGCTACACCTTC. The V call is TRBV20-1, the J call TRBJ1-2; no clear D. The CDR3 consists of 13 residues. The V gene's germline CDR1 is DFQATT and CDR2 SNEGSKA (reference sequence). Between the trimmed V and J ends, which lost 1 base and 8 bases, there was a span of 14 bases.

Concerning this clonotype: This may be a read error: a much more frequent sequence differs by one nucleotide. The V gene is TRBV20-1, the J gene TRBJ2-1, with D possibly TRBD1 on 6 matching bases. The CDR3 runs 14 residues. The germline V and J ends were trimmed by 7 bases and 3 bases, with 16 bases remaining between them. Germline loops: CDR1 DFQATT, CDR2 SNEGSKA (reference sequence). The CDR3 DNA sequence: TGCAGTGTTGGGACAAGCGAGAACTACAATGAGCAGTTCTTC. This translates into CSVGTSENYNEQFF.

Ten or more counts support this clonotype. The chain uses TRBV29-1 and TRBJ2-1; 10 nucleotides match TRBD1. Per the germline V gene, CDR1 is SQVTM and CDR2 is ANQGSEA. The CDR3 runs 15 residues. V dropped 3 bases and J dropped 5; count of bases not matched to a gene: 7. CDR3 loop: CSVERRGTGDNEQFF. The CDR3 DNA sequence: TGCAGCGTTGAGCGGCGAGGGACAGGGGACAATGAGCAGTTCTTC.

This clonotype occurred a few times. Just one base apart from a much larger clone, this may be a read error. The gene calls are TRBV9 and TRBJ1-1, with D perhaps matching TRBD1 (6 bases). The CDR3 consists of 16 residues. Germline loops: CDR1 SGDLS, CDR2 YYNGEE. The DNA of the CDR3 is TGTGCCAGCAGCTTTCTCCAGGGGACTATGAACACTGTAGCTTTCTTT. The encoded protein is CASSFLQGTMNTVAFF.

This clonotype has ten or more counts. This chain connects TRBV19 to TRBJ2-6; weak D call: TRBD2 (5 bases). The germline gives CDR1 LNHDA, CDR2 SQIVND (reference sequence). V was cut by 7 bases and J by 0 bases, with 22 bases left in between. The CDR3 totals 19 residues. The chain's CDR3 is CASTSARYDRDSGANVLTF. CDR3 DNA: TGTGCCAGTACCTCCGCGCGGTACGACCGGGACTCTGGGGCCAACGTCCTGACTTTC.

V is TRBV27 and J is TRBJ1-3, with no clear D. V was trimmed by 7 bases and J by 5 bases, leaving 30 bases between them. This CDR3 spans 19 amino acids. Per the germline V gene, CDR1 is MNHEY and CDR2 is SMNVEV (reference sequence). The CDR3 is CASIPPLGIRRWSRNTIYF. CDR3 nucleotide sequence: TGTGCCAGCATTCCTCCTTTGGGCATACGCAGGTGGAGTCGAAACACCATATATTTT.

This clonotype is categorized as medium-sized. J is TRBJ2-6 and V is TRBV29-1; D is uncertain. The CDR3 covers 11 residues. In germline, CDR1 is SQVTM, CDR2 ANQGSEA. V dropped 5 bases and J dropped 7 bases, with 6 bases sitting between them. CDR3 amino acids: CSVHTANVLTF. Here the CDR3 DNA reads TGCAGCGTTCATACTGCCAACGTCCTGACTTTC.

In this sample, this clonotype turned up many times. The CDR3 nucleotides read TGTGCCAGCGGCGACTTCTACGAGCAGTACTTC. This sequence encodes CASGDFYEQYF. The J gene is TRBJ2-7, the V gene TRBV25-1; D uncertain. Germline lookup yields CDR1 MGHDK and CDR2 SYGVNS. Trimming took off 8 bases at V and 3 bases at J, with 8 bases between the two ends. The CDR3 loop spans 11 amino acids.

This clonotype came up many times. V usage is TRBV4-2 and J usage is TRBJ2-7; 11 bases align to TRBD2. The V gene end was trimmed by 0 bases and the J gene end by 7 bases; junction bases not matched to a gene: 5. Germline V gene data show CDR1 as LGHNA and CDR2 as YNFKEQ. This CDR3 has 15 amino acids. Here the CDR3 reads CASSQESSGRREQYF. CDR3 DNA: TGTGCCAGCAGCCAAGAATCTAGCGGGAGGCGGGAGCAGTACTTC.

This clonotype was seen ten or more times. CDR3 amino acids: CASSQLSYETQYF. In nucleotides, the CDR3 is TGTGCCAGCAGCCAACTATCCTACGAGACCCAGTACTTC. The V call is TRBV6-2 or TRBV6-3, the J call TRBJ2-5; D is unresolved. This CDR3 contains 13 residues. Trimming took 6 bases from V and 5 from J, leaving 13 bases between them. Germline V lookup: CDR1 MNHEY, CDR2 SVGEGT.

This clonotype occurred many times. It is unclear where the CDR3 begins or ends on the DNA, so no DNA is shown, and the CDR3 is as TCRdb lists it. The chain uses TRBV5-4 and TRBJ2-7. The CDR3 is made up of 14 amino acids, end residues included. CDR1 SGHNT and CDR2 YYREEE come from the germline V gene (reference sequence). This chain's CDR3 is CASSFGPGVDEQYF.

This clonotype has ten or more counts. This chain uses TRBV5-1 with TRBJ2-1; 9 nucleotides agree with TRBD1. Germline trimming cut 0 bases from V and 6 bases from J; bases unmatched to any gene: 7. Germline loops: CDR1 SGHRS, CDR2 YFSETQ. The CDR3 runs 16 residues. CDR3 nucleotide sequence: TGCGCCAGCAGCTTGGTAACAGGGGGCCGGAGCAATGAGCAGTTCTTC. Amino acids: CASSLVTGGRSNEQFF. The variable domain in full, with the rest retrieved from reference TRBV5-1 and TRBJ2-1, is KAGVTQTPRYLIKTRGQQVTLSCSPISGHRSVSWYQQTPGQGLQFLFEYFSETQRNKGNFPGRFSGRQFSNSRSEMNVSTLELGDSALYLCASSLVTGGRSNEQFFGPGTRLTVL.

The chain joins TRBV5-1 to TRBJ2-7, with 9 positions matching TRBD2. V lost 0 bases, J lost 5 bases, and 6 bases stayed unmatched. Germline CDR1 is SGHRS and CDR2 is YFSETQ. The CDR3 extends over 15 amino acids. CDR3 sequence reads: CASSLEAGGPHEQYF. The CDR3 DNA is TGCGCCAGCAGCTTGGAGGCGGGAGGGCCCCACGAGCAGTACTTC.

As regards this clonotype: Possible read error: a much larger clone is one base away. The conserved phenylalanine or tryptophan normally closing the CDR3 is absent here, so this likely arose from a read error. The genes are TRBV4-1 and TRBJ2-1; D might be TRBD1 or TRBD2, each matching 5 bases. This CDR3 has 14 amino acids. In germline, CDR1 is MGHRA, CDR2 YSYEKL. The ends were cut back, 0 bases at V and 6 bases at J, with 9 bases in the middle. In DNA, the CDR3 is TGCGCCAGCAGCCAAGAGGGACGAGTCAATGAGCAGTTCTCC. Amino acid sequence: CASSQEGRVNEQFS.

The table lists this clonotype with many counts. The chain combines TRBV7-9 with TRBJ1-3; D is unresolved. Germline-derived CDR1 and CDR2 are SEHNR and FQNEAQ (reference sequence). There are 12 residues in the CDR3. V gave up 6 bases and J gave up 3 bases, with 6 bases separating them. CDR3 bases: TGTGCCAGCAGATCAGATGGAAACACCATATATTTT. Its protein product is CASRSDGNTIYF.

This clonotype occurred many times. This rearrangement joins TRBV12-3 or TRBV12-4 to TRBJ2-3; the D gene is possibly TRBD1 (6 bases). This CDR3 has 15 residues. V was pared by 7 bases and J by 3 bases, with 17 bases between. The CDR3 region is CASTLRGRRTDTQYF. CDR3 nucleotide sequence: TGTGCCAGCACCCTCAGGGGCCGTCGGACAGATACGCAGTATTTT.

This clonotype came up many times. V usage is TRBV12-3 or TRBV12-4 and J usage is TRBJ2-3; D ambiguous. Trimming took 5 bases from V and 4 from J, leaving 10 bases between them. The CDR3 length is 13 residues. The CDR3 reads CASSLMGADTQYF. The CDR3 DNA sequence: TGTGCCAGCAGTCTAATGGGCGCAGATACGCAGTATTTT.

This clonotype was seen repeatedly, ten times or more. The V gene is TRBV6-2 or TRBV6-3, the J gene TRBJ2-3, with 7 nucleotides matching TRBD2. Germline V lookup: CDR1 MNHEY, CDR2 SVGEGT. Unmatched junction bases numbered 5, after V lost 6 bases and J lost 2 bases. The CDR3 has 14 residues. The CDR3: CASSPSGPTDTQYF. CDR3 nucleotide sequence: TGTGCCAGCAGCCCTAGCGGACCCACAGATACGCAGTATTTT.

This clonotype was detected ten times or more. V is TRBV29-1 and J is TRBJ2-1; 10 bases are shared with TRBD2. The CDR3 length is 14 residues. Trimming cost V 6 bases and J 4 bases; bases outside gene matches: 6. Germline assignment: CDR1 SQVTM and CDR2 ANQGSEA. CDR3 sequence: CSVPRTSGYNEQFF. In DNA, the CDR3 is TGCAGCGTACCACGGACTAGCGGTTACAATGAGCAGTTCTTC.

This clonotype was seen ten or more times. This chain links TRBV7-2 with TRBJ2-3, with 10 bases identical to TRBD2. Germline CDR1 and CDR2: SGHTA and FQGNSA. The CDR3 runs 16 residues. The V gene end was trimmed by 4 bases and the J gene end by 2 bases; junction bases not matched to a gene: 6. The CDR3, as DNA: TGTGCCAGCAGCTCGAGACTAGCGGGCCACACAGATACGCAGTATTTT. Translating it yields CASSSRLAGHTDTQYF.

The chain links TRBV12-3 or TRBV12-4 to TRBJ2-5; the D gene could be TRBD1 or TRBD2 (5 bases each). Deletions cut 2 bases from V and 5 bases from J, with 18 bases between. This CDR3 region has 16 residues. Here the CDR3 reads CASSLFWGTQGETQYF. In nucleotides, the CDR3 is TGTGCCAGCAGTTTATTTTGGGGGACCCAAGGCGAGACCCAGTACTTC.